This T cell receptor beta chain was documented in a study of control samples from healthy donors and cancer patients. Sequenced by immunoSEQ multiplex PCR; TCRdb stores in-frame clones only, minus some. The table has about 120,000 clones, 80% to 95% seen once; the top ten hold about 2.2%. This clone was recorded once. Trimming cost V 5 bases and J 6 bases; bases outside gene matches: 4. Germline V gene sequence: CDR1 MNHEY, CDR2 SVGEGT. This CDR3 is built from 13 residues. The TCR comes from a woman aged 50 to 60 in good health. Sequences were obtained from blood. This chain uses TRBV6-2 or TRBV6-3 with TRBJ2-1; TRBD1 matches 7 bases. CDR3 residues: CASSTTGFNEQFF. CDR3 DNA: TGTGCCAGCAGTACGACAGGGTTCAATGAGCAGTTCTTC.